The 20 T cell receptor beta chains below were found in one sample sequenced in a study of long-term antiretroviral therapy in people with HIV. It was version v3.0 of the immunoSEQ assay that was run at survey level. Profiling relied on immunoSEQ multiplex PCR, and the TCRdb table lists in-frame clones only, not all of them. The sample holds approximately 17,000 clones, more than 70% seen once. Sequences were derived from unsorted PBMCs, sampled 0.1 years before starting antiretroviral therapy. The origin of the receptors is a young man with HIV.

As for this clone: Mismatch with germline at one junction end may stem from a read error. The V gene is TRBV10-3, the J gene TRBJ1-2; maybe TRBD1 (5 bases). Germline V gene lookup returns CDR1 ENHRY and CDR2 SYGVKD. There are 13 residues in the CDR3. CDR3 in amino acids: CASSYGSGNGYTF. The CDR3 nucleotides are TGTGCCAGCAGTTACGGGTCAGGGAATGGCTACACCTTC.

The chain combines TRBV5-4 with TRBJ1-5; no definite D call. Germline assignment: CDR1 SGHNT and CDR2 YYREEE (reference sequence). CDR3 length equals 13 residues. V lost 8 bases and J lost 6, with 15 bases in between. CDR3 nucleotide sequence: TGTGCCAGAGTTTACTCTGGCACTCAGCCCCAGCATTTT. Its protein is CARVYSGTQPQHF.

This clone has a handful of counts. This chain joins TRBV28 and TRBJ1-5, with D hard to call. Germline CDR1 MDHEN, CDR2 SYDVKM. V was clipped by 4 bases and J by 0 bases, with 13 bases between them. This CDR3 contains 16 residues. Here the CDR3 reads CASSSLVQYSNQPQHF. CDR3 in DNA: TGTGCCAGCAGTTCCCTCGTACAGTATAGCAATCAGCCCCAGCATTTT.

This clone has a single count. The chain uses TRBV5-7 and TRBJ2-3; possible D gene TRBD2, 6 bases. TRBV5-7 is an ORF for which the function is uncertain. The V gene lost 5 bases and the J gene lost 7 bases, with 17 bases spanning the gap. The CDR3 sequence is 14 residues long. The CDR3 bases are TGTGCCAGCAGTTCGAGCGGGTTCAGATATACGCAGTATTTT. Translated, it gives CASSSSGFRYTQYF.

V gene TRBV6-6 combines with J gene TRBJ1-2, with D unclear. This CDR3 contains 15 residues. Germline V lookup: CDR1 MNHNY, CDR2 SVGAGI (reference sequence). Trimming removed 0 bases at V and 6 bases at J, with 14 bases between. CDR3 DNA: TGTGCCAGCAGTTACTCCCCCGGGGTTACCGATGGCTACACCTTC. This sequence encodes CASSYSPGVTDGYTF.

V gene TRBV28 combines with J gene TRBJ2-2, with D unresolved. V lost 5 bases, J lost 6 bases, and 7 bases lay in between. Germline CDR1 MDHEN, CDR2 SYDVKM. The CDR3 has 12 amino acids. CDR3 in amino acids: CASSPRSGELFF. As DNA, the CDR3 is TGTGCCAGCAGTCCCCGGTCCGGGGAGCTGTTTTTT.

The CDR3 spells CASSEAGAEKLFF. The CDR3 nucleotides read TGCGCCAGCAGTGAAGCAGGCGCTGAAAAACTGTTTTTT. This sequence joins TRBV10-2 and TRBJ1-4; D gene uncertain. Trimming left V 3 bases short and J 7 bases short, with 9 bases between. This CDR3 has 13 residues. Germline CDR1 is WSHSY and CDR2 is SAAADI.

V is TRBV4-3 and J is TRBJ2-3; 9 bases align to TRBD2. Germline values: CDR1 LGHNA, CDR2 YSLEER. Losses at the gene ends were 0 bases for V and 2 bases for J; bases not matched to a gene: 6. There are 17 residues in the CDR3. Written as DNA, the CDR3 is TGCGCCAGCAGCCAAGATCAAGTAGCGGGAGTCACAGATACGCAGTATTTT. It encodes CASSQDQVAGVTDTQYF.

The chain links TRBV5-1 to TRBJ1-4; unclear D gene. Germline V gene sequence: CDR1 SGHRS, CDR2 YFSETQ. This CDR3 is 14 amino acids long. Trimming shortened V by 0 bases and J by 5 bases, and 8 bases separated the two germline ends. CDR3: CASSLEGKNEKLFF. CDR3 DNA: TGCGCCAGCAGCTTGGAAGGGAAGAATGAAAAACTGTTTTTT.

This chain joins TRBV4-3 and TRBJ2-1; 16 bases fit TRBD2. CDR1 is LGHNA and CDR2 is YSLEER in the germline V gene. The trim removed 4 bases at V and 12 bases at J, leaving 6 bases unmatched. This CDR3 contains 15 residues. CDR3: CASSLMGLAGGRQFF. The CDR3, as DNA: TGCGCCAGCAGCCTTATGGGACTAGCGGGGGGGCGGCAGTTCTTC.

The gene calls are TRBV10-2 and TRBJ1-1; no definite D call. Between the trimmed V and J ends, which lost 4 bases and 0 bases, there was a span of 6 bases. This CDR3 comprises 13 residues. From germline, CDR1 is WSHSY and CDR2 SAAADI. The CDR3 nucleotides are TGCGCCAGCAGTGGGACGGTGAACACTGAAGCTTTCTTT. Amino acids: CASSGTVNTEAFF.

The J gene is TRBJ2-5, the V gene TRBV7-2; D may match TRBD1 or TRBD2 (6 bases each). The V gene lost 6 bases and the J gene lost 4 bases, with 9 bases spanning the gap. The CDR3 length is 12 residues. Germline CDR1 is SGHTA and CDR2 is FQGNSA. The CDR3 DNA follows: TGTGCCAGCAGGGGGGGCCCAGAGACCCAGTACTTC. It translates to CASRGGPETQYF.

This clone was observed a handful of times. This sequence joins TRBV5-8 and TRBJ1-1; maybe TRBD1 (5 bases). V was clipped by 5 bases and J by 1 base, with 18 bases between them. In germline, CDR1 is SGHTS, CDR2 YDEGEE. There are 16 residues in the CDR3. The DNA of the CDR3 is TGTGCCAGCAGTCACCGGATGGGGGACTCGAACACTGAAGCTTTCTTT. It encodes CASSHRMGDSNTEAFF. Full variable domain (missing parts from reference TRBV5-8 and TRBJ1-1): EAGVTQSPTHLIKTRGQQATLRCSPISGHTSVYWYQQALGLGLQFLLWYDEGEERNRGNFPPRFSGRQFPNYSSELNVNALELEDSALYLCASSHRMGDSNTEAFFGQGTRLTVV.

The J gene is TRBJ1-1, the V gene TRBV7-6; 7 bases align to TRBD1. The CDR3 totals 14 residues. CDR1 is SGHVS and CDR2 is FNYEAQ in the germline V gene. The V segment lost 5 bases and the J segment 1 base; nucleotides outside the gene matches: 4. The CDR3 here is CASSAGQQNTEAFF. The CDR3 nucleotides read TGTGCCAGCAGCGCGGGACAGCAGAACACTGAAGCTTTCTTT. Filled out from reference TRBV7-6 and TRBJ1-1, the complete variable domain reads GAGVSQSPRYKVTKRGQDVALRCDPISGHVSLYWYRQALGQGPEFLTYFNYEAQQDKSGLPNDRFSAERPEGSISTLTIQRTEQRDSAMYRCASSAGQQNTEAFFGQGTRLTVV.

This clone was detected only a few times. The V and J genes are TRBV5-6 and TRBJ2-1; tentatively, D is TRBD2 (6 bases). V was cut by 4 bases and J by 4 bases, with 15 bases left in between. CDR1 is SGHDT, CDR2 YYEEEE, per germline. The length of the CDR3 is 15 residues. As DNA, the CDR3 is TGTGCCAGCAGCCTAATCGGGACTTCATACAATGAGCAGTTCTTC. This sequence encodes CASSLIGTSYNEQFF. The variable domain in full, completed from reference TRBV5-6 and TRBJ2-1, reads DAGVTQSPTHLIKTRGQQVTLRCSPKSGHDTVSWYQQALGQGPQFIFQYYEEEERQRGNFPDRFSGHQFPNYSSELNVNALLLGDSALYLCASSLIGTSYNEQFFGPGTRLTVL.

The rearrangement links TRBV5-4 to TRBJ1-1, with 11 bases identical to TRBD1. CDR1 and CDR2 from the germline V gene are SGHNT and YYREEE (reference sequence). This CDR3 has 16 residues. J was trimmed by 1 base and V by 0 bases; bases with no gene match: 2. CDR3 residues: CASSLAGTGGNTEAFF. DNA of the CDR3: TGTGCCAGCAGCTTGGCGGGGACAGGGGGGAACACTGAAGCTTTCTTT.

The chain employs TRBV4-2 and TRBJ2-7; perhaps TRBD1 as D (5 bases). The germline gives CDR1 LGHNA, CDR2 YNFKEQ. This CDR3 is 15 amino acids long. V was clipped by 0 bases and J by 3 bases, with 12 bases between them. CDR3 protein: CASSQDRDSYYEQYF. CDR3 coding DNA: TGTGCCAGCAGCCAAGATCGTGACAGCTACTACGAGCAGTACTTC.

This clone is classed as medium-sized. Within the sample, other DNA sequences also encode this same CDR3. The rearrangement links TRBV28 to TRBJ1-1; 7 nucleotides match TRBD1. The CDR3 sequence is 10 residues long. Germline V gene data show CDR1 as MDHEN and CDR2 as SYDVKM. With V trimmed by 8 bases and J by 11 bases, 5 bases remained unmatched. The CDR3 is CASRDREAFF. DNA for the CDR3: TGTGCCAGCCGCGACAGGGAGGCTTTCTTT.

Only a few counts were recorded for this clone. The chain joins TRBV20-1 to TRBJ1-2; D not certain. Trimming removed 6 bases from V and 13 bases from J, with 15 bases in between. Germline V CDR1 and CDR2: DFQATT, SNEGSKA (reference sequence). The CDR3 spans 10 residues. The CDR3 region has the DNA TGCAGTGCCAGCCAAGGAGTCTCCACCTTC. This gives the protein CSASQGVSTF.

The V and J genes are TRBV5-1 and TRBJ2-5, with D uncertain. The V and J ends lost 0 bases and 1 base respectively, with 10 bases between them. This CDR3 contains 15 residues. CDR1 and CDR2 from the germline V gene are SGHRS and YFSETQ. The CDR3: CASSLAVQSQETQYF. In DNA, the CDR3 is TGCGCCAGCAGCTTGGCCGTCCAGAGCCAAGAGACCCAGTACTTC.